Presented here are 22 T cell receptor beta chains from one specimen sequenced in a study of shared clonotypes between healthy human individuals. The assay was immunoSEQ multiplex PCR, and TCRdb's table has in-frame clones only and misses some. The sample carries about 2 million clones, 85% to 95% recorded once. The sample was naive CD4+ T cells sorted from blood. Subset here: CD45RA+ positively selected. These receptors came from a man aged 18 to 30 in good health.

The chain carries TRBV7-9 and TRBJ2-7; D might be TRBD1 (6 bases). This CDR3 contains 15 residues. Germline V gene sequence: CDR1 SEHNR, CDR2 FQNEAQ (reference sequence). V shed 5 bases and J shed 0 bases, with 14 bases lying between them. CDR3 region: CASSGQRTASYEQYF. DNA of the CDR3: TGTGCCAGCAGCGGACAACGGACAGCCTCCTACGAGCAGTACTTC.

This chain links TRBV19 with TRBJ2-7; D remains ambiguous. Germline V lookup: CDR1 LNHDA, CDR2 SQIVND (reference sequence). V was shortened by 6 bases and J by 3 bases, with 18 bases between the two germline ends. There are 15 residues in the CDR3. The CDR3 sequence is CASSHLQAARYEQYF. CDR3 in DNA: TGTGCCAGTAGCCACCTCCAGGCAGCCCGCTACGAGCAGTACTTC. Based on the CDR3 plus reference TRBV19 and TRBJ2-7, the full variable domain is DGGITQSPKYLFRKEGQNVTLSCEQNLNHDAMYWYRQDPGQGLRLIYYSQIVNDFQKGDIAEGYSVSREKKESFPLTVTSAQKNPTAFYLCASSHLQAARYEQYFGPGTRLTVT.

CDR3 residues: CAWSDGIDSPLHF. The CDR3 region has the DNA TGTGCCTGGAGTGATGGGATAGATTCACCCCTCCACTTT. The gene calls are TRBV30 and TRBJ1-6; D unresolved. The CDR3 is 13 amino acids. Germline-derived CDR1 and CDR2 are GTSNPN and SVGIG (reference sequence). V was pared by 1 base and J by 8 bases, with 9 bases between.

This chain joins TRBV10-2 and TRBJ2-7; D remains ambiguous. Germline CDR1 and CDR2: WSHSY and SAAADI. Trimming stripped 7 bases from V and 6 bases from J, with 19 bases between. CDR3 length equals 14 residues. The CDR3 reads CASIRGIGSIEQYF. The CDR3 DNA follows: TGCGCCAGCATCCGAGGAATCGGATCGATCGAGCAGTACTTC.

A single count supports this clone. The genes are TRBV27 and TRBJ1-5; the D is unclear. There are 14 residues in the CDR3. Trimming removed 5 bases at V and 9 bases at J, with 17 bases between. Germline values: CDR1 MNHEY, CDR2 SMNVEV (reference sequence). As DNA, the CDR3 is TGTGCCAGCAGTCCCCGGGTGGGTCGGGGGCCCCAGCATTTT. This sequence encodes CASSPRVGRGPQHF.

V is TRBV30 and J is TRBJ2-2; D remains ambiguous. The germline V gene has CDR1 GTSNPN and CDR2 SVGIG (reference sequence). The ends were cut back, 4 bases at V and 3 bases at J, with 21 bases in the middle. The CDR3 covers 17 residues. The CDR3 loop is CAWTLRLPPTYTGELFF. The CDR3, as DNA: TGTGCCTGGACCCTACGCTTACCGCCGACTTACACCGGGGAGCTGTTTTTT.

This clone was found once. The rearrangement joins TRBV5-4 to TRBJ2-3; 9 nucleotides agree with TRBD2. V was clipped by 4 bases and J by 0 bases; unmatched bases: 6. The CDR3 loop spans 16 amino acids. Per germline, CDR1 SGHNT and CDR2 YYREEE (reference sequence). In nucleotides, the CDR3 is TGTGCCAGCAGCGTTAGCGGGAGCCTTAGCACAGATACGCAGTATTTT. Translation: CASSVSGSLSTDTQYF.

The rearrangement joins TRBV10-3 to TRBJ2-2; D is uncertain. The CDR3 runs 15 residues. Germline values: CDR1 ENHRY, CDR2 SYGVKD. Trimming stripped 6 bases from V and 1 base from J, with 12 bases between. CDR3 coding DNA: TGTGCCATCAGCGGGCTATACGGGAACACCGGGGAGCTGTTTTTT. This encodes CAISGLYGNTGELFF.

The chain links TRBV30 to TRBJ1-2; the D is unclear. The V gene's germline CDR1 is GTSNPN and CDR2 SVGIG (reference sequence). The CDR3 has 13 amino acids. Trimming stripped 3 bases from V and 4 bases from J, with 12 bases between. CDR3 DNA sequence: TGTGCCTGGAGGCCAGGATTTCCCTATGGCTACACCTTC. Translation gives CAWRPGFPYGYTF.

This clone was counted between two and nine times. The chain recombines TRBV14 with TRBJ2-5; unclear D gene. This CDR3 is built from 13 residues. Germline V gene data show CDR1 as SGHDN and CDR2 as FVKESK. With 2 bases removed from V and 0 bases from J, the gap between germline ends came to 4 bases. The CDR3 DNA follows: TGTGCCAGCAGCCAAATCGACCAAGAGACCCAGTACTTC. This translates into CASSQIDQETQYF.

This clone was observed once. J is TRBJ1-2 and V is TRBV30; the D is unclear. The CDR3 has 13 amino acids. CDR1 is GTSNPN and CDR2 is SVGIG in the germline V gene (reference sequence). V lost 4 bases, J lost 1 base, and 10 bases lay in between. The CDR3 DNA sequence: TGTGCCTGGAATCTGGGGATTAACTATGGCTACACCTTC. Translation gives CAWNLGINYGYTF.

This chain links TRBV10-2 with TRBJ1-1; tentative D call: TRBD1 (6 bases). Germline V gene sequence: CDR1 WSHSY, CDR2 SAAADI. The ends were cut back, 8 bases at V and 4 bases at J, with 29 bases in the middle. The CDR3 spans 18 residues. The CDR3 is CASGDIGGWTTVGTEAFF. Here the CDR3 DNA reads TGCGCCAGCGGAGACATAGGGGGTTGGACAACGGTGGGCACTGAAGCTTTCTTT.

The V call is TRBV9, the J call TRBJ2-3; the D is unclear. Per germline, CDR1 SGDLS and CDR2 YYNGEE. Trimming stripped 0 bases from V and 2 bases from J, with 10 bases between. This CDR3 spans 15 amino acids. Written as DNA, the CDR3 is TGTGCCAGCAGCGTAGAGAACGGGTTCACAGATACGCAGTATTTT. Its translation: CASSVENGFTDTQYF.

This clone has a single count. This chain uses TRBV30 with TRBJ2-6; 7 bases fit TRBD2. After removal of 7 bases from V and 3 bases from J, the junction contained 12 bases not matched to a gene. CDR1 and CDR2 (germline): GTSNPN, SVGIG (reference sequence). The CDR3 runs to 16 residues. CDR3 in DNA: TGTGCCTTTCAGTTAAGGGAGGGAGGTGGGGCCAACGTCCTGACTTTC. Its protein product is CAFQLREGGGANVLTF.

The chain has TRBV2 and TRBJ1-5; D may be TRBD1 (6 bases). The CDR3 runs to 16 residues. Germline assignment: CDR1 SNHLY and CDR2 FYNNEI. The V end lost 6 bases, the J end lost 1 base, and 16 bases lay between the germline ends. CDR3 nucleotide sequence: TGTGCCAGCAGCCCCCGGGGGGCGGAAAGCAATCAGCCCCAGCATTTT. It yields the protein CASSPRGAESNQPQHF.

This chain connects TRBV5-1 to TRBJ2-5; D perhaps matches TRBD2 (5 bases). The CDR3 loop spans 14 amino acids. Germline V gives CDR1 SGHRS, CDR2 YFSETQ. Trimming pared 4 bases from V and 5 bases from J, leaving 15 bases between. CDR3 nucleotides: TGCGCCAGCAGCAAACTAGATTTGTCTGAGACCCAGTACTTC. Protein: CASSKLDLSETQYF.

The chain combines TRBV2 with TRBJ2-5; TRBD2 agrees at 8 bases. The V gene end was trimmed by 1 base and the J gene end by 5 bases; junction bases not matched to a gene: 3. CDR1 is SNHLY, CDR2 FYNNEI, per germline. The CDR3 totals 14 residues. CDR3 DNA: TGTGCCAGCAGTGAAGGGGCGGGAGGTGAGACCCAGTACTTC. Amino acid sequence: CASSEGAGGETQYF.

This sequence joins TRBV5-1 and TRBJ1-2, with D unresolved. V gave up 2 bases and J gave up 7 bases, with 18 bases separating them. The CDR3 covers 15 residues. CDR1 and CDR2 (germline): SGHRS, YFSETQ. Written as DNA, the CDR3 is TGCGCCAGCAGCTTCTCCGTAGCAATGGGCTCTGGCTACACCTTC. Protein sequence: CASSFSVAMGSGYTF.

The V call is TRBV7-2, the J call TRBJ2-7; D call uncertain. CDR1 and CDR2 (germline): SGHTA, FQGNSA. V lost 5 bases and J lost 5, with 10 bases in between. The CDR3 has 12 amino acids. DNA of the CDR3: TGTGCCAGCAGCCTAGGGTCCCACGAGCAGTACTTC. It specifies CASSLGSHEQYF.

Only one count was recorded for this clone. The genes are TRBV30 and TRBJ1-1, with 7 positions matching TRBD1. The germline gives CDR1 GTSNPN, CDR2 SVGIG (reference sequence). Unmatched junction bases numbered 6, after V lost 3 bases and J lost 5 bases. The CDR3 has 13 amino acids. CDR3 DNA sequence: TGTGCCTGGAGGAACAGGGGCTGGACTGAAGCTTTCTTT. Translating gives CAWRNRGWTEAFF.

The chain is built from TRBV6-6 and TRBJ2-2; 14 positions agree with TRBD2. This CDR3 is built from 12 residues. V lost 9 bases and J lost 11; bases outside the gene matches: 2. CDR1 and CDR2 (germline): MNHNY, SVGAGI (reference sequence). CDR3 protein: CASGLAGGELFF. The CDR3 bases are TGTGCCAGTGGACTAGCGGGAGGAGAGCTGTTTTTT.

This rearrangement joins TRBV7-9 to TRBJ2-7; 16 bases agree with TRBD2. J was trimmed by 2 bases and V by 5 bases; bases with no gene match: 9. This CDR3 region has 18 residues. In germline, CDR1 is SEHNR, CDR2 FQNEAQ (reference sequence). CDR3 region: CASSPGTSGRAVTYEQYF. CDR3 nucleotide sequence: TGTGCCAGCAGCCCAGGGACTAGCGGGAGGGCCGTGACCTACGAGCAGTACTTC. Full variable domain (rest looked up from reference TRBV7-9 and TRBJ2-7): DTGVSQNPRHKITKRGQNVTFRCDPISEHNRLYWYRQTLGQGPEFLTYFQNEAQLEKSRLLSDRFSAERPKGSFSTLEIQRTEQGDSAMYLCASSPGTSGRAVTYEQYFGPGTRLTVT.